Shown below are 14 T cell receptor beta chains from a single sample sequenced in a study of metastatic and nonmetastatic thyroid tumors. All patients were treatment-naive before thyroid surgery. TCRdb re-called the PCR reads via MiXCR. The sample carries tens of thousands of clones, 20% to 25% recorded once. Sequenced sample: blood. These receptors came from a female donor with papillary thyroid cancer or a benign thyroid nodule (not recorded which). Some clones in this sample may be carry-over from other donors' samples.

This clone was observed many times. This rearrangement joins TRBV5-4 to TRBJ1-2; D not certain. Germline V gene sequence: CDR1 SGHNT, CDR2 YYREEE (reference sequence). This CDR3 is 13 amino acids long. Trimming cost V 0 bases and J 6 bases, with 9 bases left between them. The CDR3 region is CASSLAGMDGYTF. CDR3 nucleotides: TGTGCCAGCAGCTTGGCGGGGATGGATGGCTACACCTTC.

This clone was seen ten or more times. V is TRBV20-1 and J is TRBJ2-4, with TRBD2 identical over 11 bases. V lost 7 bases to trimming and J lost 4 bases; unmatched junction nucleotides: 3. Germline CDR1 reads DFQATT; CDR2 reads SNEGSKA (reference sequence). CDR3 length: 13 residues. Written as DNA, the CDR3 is TGCAGTGTGACTAGCGGGACTAAAAACATTCAGTACTTC. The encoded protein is CSVTSGTKNIQYF.

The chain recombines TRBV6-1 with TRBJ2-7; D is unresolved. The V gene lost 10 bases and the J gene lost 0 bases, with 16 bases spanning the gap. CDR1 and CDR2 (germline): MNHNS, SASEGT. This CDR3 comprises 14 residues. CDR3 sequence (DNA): TGTGCCATCGAGCAAGGGCATCTCTCCTACGAGCAGTACTTC. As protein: CAIEQGHLSYEQYF.

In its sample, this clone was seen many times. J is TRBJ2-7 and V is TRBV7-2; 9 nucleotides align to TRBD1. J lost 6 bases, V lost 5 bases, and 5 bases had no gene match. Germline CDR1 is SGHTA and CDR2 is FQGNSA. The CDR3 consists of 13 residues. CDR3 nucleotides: TGTGCCAGCAGCCTTAGGGACAGGGCCGAGCAGTACTTC. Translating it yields CASSLRDRAEQYF.

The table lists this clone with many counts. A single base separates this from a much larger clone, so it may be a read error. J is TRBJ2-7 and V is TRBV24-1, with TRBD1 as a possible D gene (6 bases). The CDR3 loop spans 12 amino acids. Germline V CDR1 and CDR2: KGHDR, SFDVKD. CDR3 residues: CATSDQGYGQYF. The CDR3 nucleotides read TGTGCCACCAGTGACCAGGGGTACGGGCAGTACTTC.

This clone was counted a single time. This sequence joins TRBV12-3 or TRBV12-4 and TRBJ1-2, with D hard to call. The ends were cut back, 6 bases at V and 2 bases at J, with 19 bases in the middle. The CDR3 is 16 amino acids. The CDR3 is CASSPGFGRTNYGYTF. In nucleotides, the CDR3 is TGTGCCAGCAGCCCAGGTTTTGGCAGGACCAACTATGGCTACACCTTC.

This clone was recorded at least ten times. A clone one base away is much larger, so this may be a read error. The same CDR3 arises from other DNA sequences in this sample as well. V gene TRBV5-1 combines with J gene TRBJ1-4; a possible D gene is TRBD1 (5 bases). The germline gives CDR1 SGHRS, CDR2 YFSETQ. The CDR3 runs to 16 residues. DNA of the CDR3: TGCGCCAGCAGCTTGGGTTTCGGGACGGATAATGAAAAACTATTTTTT. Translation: CASSLGFGTDNEKLFF.

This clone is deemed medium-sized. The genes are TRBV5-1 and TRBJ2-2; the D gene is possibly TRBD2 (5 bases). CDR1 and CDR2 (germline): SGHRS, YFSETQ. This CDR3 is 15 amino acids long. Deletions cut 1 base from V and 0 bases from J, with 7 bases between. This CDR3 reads CASSLLLANTGELFF. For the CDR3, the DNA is TGCGCCAGCAGCTTGTTACTAGCGAACACCGGGGAGCTGTTTTTT.

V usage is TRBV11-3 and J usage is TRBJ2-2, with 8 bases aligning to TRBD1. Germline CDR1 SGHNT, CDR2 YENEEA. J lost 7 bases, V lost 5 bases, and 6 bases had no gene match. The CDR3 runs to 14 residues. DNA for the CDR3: TGTGCCAGCAGCCCCAGGGGGCGCAACGGGGAGCTGTTTTTT. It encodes CASSPRGRNGELFF.

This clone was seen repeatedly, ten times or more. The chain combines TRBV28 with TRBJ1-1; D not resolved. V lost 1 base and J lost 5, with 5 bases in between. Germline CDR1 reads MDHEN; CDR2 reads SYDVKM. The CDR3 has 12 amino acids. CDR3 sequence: CASSLSRTEAFF. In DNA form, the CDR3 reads TGTGCCAGCAGTTTATCCCGAACTGAAGCTTTCTTT.

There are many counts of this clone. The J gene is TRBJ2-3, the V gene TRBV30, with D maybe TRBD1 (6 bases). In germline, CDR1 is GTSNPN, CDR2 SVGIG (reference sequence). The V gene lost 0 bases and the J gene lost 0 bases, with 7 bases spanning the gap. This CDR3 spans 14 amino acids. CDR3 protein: CAWSVQGSTDTQYF. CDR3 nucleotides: TGTGCCTGGAGTGTACAGGGCAGCACAGATACGCAGTATTTT.

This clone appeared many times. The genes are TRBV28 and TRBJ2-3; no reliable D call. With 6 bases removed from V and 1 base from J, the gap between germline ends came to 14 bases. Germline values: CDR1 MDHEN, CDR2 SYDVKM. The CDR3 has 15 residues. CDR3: CASSPDSRGTDTQYF. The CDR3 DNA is TGTGCCAGCAGCCCAGACTCTAGGGGCACAGATACGCAGTATTTT.

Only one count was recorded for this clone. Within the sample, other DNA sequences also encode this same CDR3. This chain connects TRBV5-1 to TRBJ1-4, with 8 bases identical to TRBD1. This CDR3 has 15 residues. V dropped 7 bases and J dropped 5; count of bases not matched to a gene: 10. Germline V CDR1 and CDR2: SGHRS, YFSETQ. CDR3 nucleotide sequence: TGCGCCAGCTCCCCAGGGGACAGGCAAAATGAAAAACTGTTTTTT. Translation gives CASSPGDRQNEKLFF.

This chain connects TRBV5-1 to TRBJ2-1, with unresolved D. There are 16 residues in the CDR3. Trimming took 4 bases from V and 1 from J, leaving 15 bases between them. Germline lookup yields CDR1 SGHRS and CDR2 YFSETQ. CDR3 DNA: TGCGCCAGCAGCGCCTGGACCAGCGTGTCCTACAATGAGCAGTTCTTC. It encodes CASSAWTSVSYNEQFF.